Following are 8 T cell receptor beta chains from one sample sequenced in a study of T-cell memory formation after mild COVID-19. MiXCR, applied by TCRdb to the 5' RACE reads, yields one record per CDR3 protein. Among 280,000 or so distinct CDR3 sequences listed, under 8.5% were seen once. Sequencing input: PBMCs or a T cell subset sorted from them (not recorded which). The receptor set was obtained from a man between 18 and 35 years old who had mild COVID-19 (a few samples of this study predate the infection). Cell type and time point are not known.

The CDR3 DNA sequence: TGTGCCAGCAGCTTCCACCGGGACAGGCCTAACGGGGGCAATCAGCCCCAGCATTTT. Translated: CASSFHRDRPNGGNQPQHF. This chain joins TRBV7-4 and TRBJ1-5, with 8 bases fitting TRBD1. This CDR3 has 19 amino acids. CDR1 is SGHVT and CDR2 is SQSDAQ in the germline V gene. Losses at the gene ends were 3 bases for V and 2 bases for J; bases not matched to a gene: 15. Full variable domain (outside the CDR3, taken from reference TRBV7-4 and TRBJ1-5): GAGVSQSPRYKVAKRGRDVALRCDSISGHVTLYWYRQTLGQGSEVLTYSQSDAQRDKSGRPSGRFSAERPERSVSTLKIQRTEQGDSAVYLCASSFHRDRPNGGNQPQHFGDGTRLSIL.

This clonotype showed up many times. This chain uses TRBV5-6 with TRBJ2-3; TRBD2 matches 8 bases. CDR1 and CDR2 (germline): SGHDT, YYEEEE. This CDR3 spans 16 amino acids. Trimming removed 0 bases from V and 0 bases from J; junction bases left unmatched: 3. In DNA, the CDR3 is TGTGCCAGCAGCTTGGTACGGGGGGGAAGCACAGATACGCAGTATTTT. It yields the protein CASSLVRGGSTDTQYF.

J is TRBJ1-4 and V is TRBV27, with D uncertain. The length of the CDR3 is 12 residues. Germline-derived CDR1 and CDR2 are MNHEY and SMNVEV (reference sequence). V lost 2 bases to trimming and J lost 3 bases, with 1 base between them. This CDR3 is CASSLPNEKLFF. CDR3 nucleotides: TGTGCCAGCAGTTTACCTAATGAAAAACTGTTTTTT.

The genes are TRBV5-1 and TRBJ2-3; D may match TRBD1 or TRBD2 (5 bases each). The CDR3 is made up of 15 amino acids. CDR1 is SGHRS, CDR2 YFSETQ, per germline. V was trimmed by 2 bases and J by 0 bases, leaving 10 bases between them. The CDR3 sequence: CASSFYGGSTDTQYF. In DNA, the CDR3 is TGCGCCAGCAGCTTTTATGGGGGTAGCACAGATACGCAGTATTTT.

The chain couples TRBV12-3 or TRBV12-4 to TRBJ1-4, with TRBD1 as a possible D gene (5 bases). With 5 bases removed from V and 7 bases from J, the gap between germline ends came to 14 bases. The CDR3 has 14 amino acids. The CDR3 DNA sequence: TGTGCCAGCAGTGCCTTGGGGGGAGTTGAAAAACTGTTTTTT. This translates into CASSALGGVEKLFF.

This clonotype came up many times. V and J are TRBV20-1 and TRBJ1-5; D is ambiguous. Trimming took off 6 bases at V and 2 bases at J, with 20 bases between the two ends. The CDR3 is made up of 16 amino acids. Germline CDR1 and CDR2: DFQATT and SNEGSKA (reference sequence). The CDR3, as DNA: TGCAGTGCCCCCGGCGGGTGGGGTATGGGCAATCAGCCCCAGCATTTT. Its translation: CSAPGGWGMGNQPQHF.

The sample holds a few counts of this clonotype. The chain is built from TRBV24-1 and TRBJ2-3; 8 bases are shared with TRBD1. The CDR3 loop spans 15 amino acids. V shed 3 bases and J 4 bases; nucleotides not matched to a gene: 5. The V gene's germline CDR1 is KGHDR and CDR2 SFDVKD. As DNA, the CDR3 is TGTGCCACCAGTGATACCGGACAGGGAGCAGATACGCAGTATTTT. It translates to CATSDTGQGADTQYF.

This chain uses TRBV29-1 with TRBJ1-2, with D unclear. The CDR3 is made up of 13 amino acids. Germline CDR1 reads SQVTM; CDR2 reads ANQGSEA. V gave up 2 bases and J gave up 4 bases, with 11 bases separating them. CDR3 bases: TGCAGCGTTGAAAGGCCGGAAGTCTATGGCTACACCTTC. Its protein product is CSVERPEVYGYTF.